This TCR beta chain was captured in a study of blood T cell repertoires in COVID-19. Across the whole study: The United States, Italy and Spain were the sources of the acute and convalescent COVID-19 samples. Sources were T cells, B-cell-depleted T cells, or PBMCs; the material itself was cDNA or gDNA.

In the authors' methods: For nucleated cells, counts were estimated from reference gene primer amplification. Measured with immunoSEQ multiplex PCR; TCRdb has only the in-frame clones, and not every one. The V and J calls and clone size come from that table; D and trimming were worked out from the DNA. Here the sample spans about 98,000 clones, 80% to 85% being singletons. Sequenced: peripheral blood. The TCR was taken from a man in his sixties with acute or convalescent COVID-19.

In DNA form, the CDR3 reads TGTGCCAGTAGTATGGGGGGGGGTGCCTACAATGAGCAGTTCTTC. Translated, it gives CASSMGGGAYNEQFF. The J gene is TRBJ2-1, the V gene TRBV19, with 7 bases lining up with TRBD2. V was clipped by 3 bases and J by 2 bases; unmatched bases: 4. This CDR3 has 15 residues. Germline V gives CDR1 LNHDA, CDR2 SQIVND (reference sequence).